A single sample gave rise to the 9 T cell receptor beta chains below, sequenced in a study of shared clonotypes between healthy human individuals. Data came from immunoSEQ multiplex PCR; TCRdb stores just in-frame clones and leaves some out. This sample has nearly 600,000 clones, with roughly 95% found just once. Only CD45RO-negative cells positively selected for CCR7 counted as naive CD8 cells, so terminally differentiated effector memory CD45RA+ cells were excluded. The sequencing input was naive CD8+ T cells sorted from blood. These receptors originate from a woman between 25 and 40 years old in good health.

The rearrangement joins TRBV28 to TRBJ2-2, with D hard to call. Germline-derived CDR1 and CDR2 are MDHEN and SYDVKM. V dropped 7 bases and J dropped 0 bases, with 27 bases sitting between them. The CDR3 loop spans 20 amino acids. DNA of the CDR3: TGTGCCAGCACCACACCTAGGCGGTGGGATAGAACCGCGAACACCGGGGAGCTGTTTTTT. Residues: CASTTPRRWDRTANTGELFF.

The V gene is TRBV2, the J gene TRBJ1-5; D unresolved. Trimming took off 3 bases at V and 2 bases at J, with 11 bases between the two ends. This CDR3 region has 15 residues. The germline gives CDR1 SNHLY, CDR2 FYNNEI. The CDR3 DNA reads TGTGCCAGCAGTGAGGCAGTTGGGCGCAATCAGCCCCAGCATTTT. Translating gives CASSEAVGRNQPQHF. The variable domain in full, completed from reference TRBV2 and TRBJ1-5, reads EPEVTQTPSHQVTQMGQEVILRCVPISNHLYFYWYRQILGQKVEFLVSFYNNEISEKSEIFDDQFSVERPDGSNFTLKIRSTKLEDSAMYFCASSEAVGRNQPQHFGDGTRLSIL.

V and J are TRBV2 and TRBJ2-7, with D perhaps TRBD2 (6 bases). Trimming took 1 base from V and 0 from J, leaving 13 bases between them. CDR1 is SNHLY, CDR2 FYNNEI, per germline. The length of the CDR3 is 16 residues. The CDR3 protein is CASSEVGLPSSYEQYF. The CDR3 DNA follows: TGTGCCAGCAGTGAAGTCGGACTACCGAGCTCCTACGAGCAGTACTTC. Full variable domain (missing parts from reference TRBV2 and TRBJ2-7): EPEVTQTPSHQVTQMGQEVILRCVPISNHLYFYWYRQILGQKVEFLVSFYNNEISEKSEIFDDQFSVERPDGSNFTLKIRSTKLEDSAMYFCASSEVGLPSSYEQYFGPGTRLTVT.

The J gene is TRBJ1-2, the V gene TRBV30; TRBD1 is a possible D gene (5 bases). Germline loops: CDR1 GTSNPN, CDR2 SVGIG (reference sequence). Trimming left V 2 bases short and J 6 bases short, with 22 bases between. The CDR3 totals 16 residues. CDR3 protein: CAWSLPKGRMIHGYTF. Written as DNA, the CDR3 is TGTGCCTGGAGTCTACCTAAGGGACGGATGATACATGGCTACACCTTC.

The chain couples TRBV5-5 to TRBJ2-7, with 7 nucleotides matching TRBD2. The germline gives CDR1 SGHKS, CDR2 YYEKEE (reference sequence). This CDR3 spans 14 amino acids. V dropped 0 bases and J dropped 3; count of bases not matched to a gene: 3. The CDR3 DNA reads TGTGCCAGCAGCTTGGCTAGCGGCCGCTACGAGCAGTACTTC. Its protein is CASSLASGRYEQYF.

The rearrangement joins TRBV7-9 to TRBJ2-1, with 14 positions matching TRBD2. The J segment lost 9 bases and the V segment lost 8 bases, leaving 3 bases of the junction unmatched. Germline lookup yields CDR1 SEHNR and CDR2 FQNEAQ (reference sequence). The CDR3 covers 13 residues. The CDR3 is CASQGLAGAEQFF. The CDR3 coding sequence is TGTGCCAGCCAGGGACTAGCGGGAGCTGAGCAGTTCTTC.

The J gene is TRBJ2-7, the V gene TRBV10-3; TRBD1 might be the D (6 bases). The V gene lost 6 bases and the J gene lost 3 bases, with 15 bases spanning the gap. Germline CDR1 ENHRY, CDR2 SYGVKD. The CDR3 totals 14 residues. The CDR3 sequence is CAIRQGIAVYEQYF. In nucleotides, the CDR3 is TGTGCCATCAGACAGGGAATAGCAGTCTACGAGCAGTACTTC.

This chain connects TRBV5-5 to TRBJ1-1; no firm D call. The ends were cut back, 0 bases at V and 5 bases at J, with 20 bases in the middle. The V gene's germline CDR1 is SGHKS and CDR2 YYEKEE (reference sequence). CDR3 length: 17 amino acids. The chain's CDR3 is CASSLGRWATLGTEAFF. The CDR3 DNA follows: TGTGCCAGCAGCTTGGGTAGGTGGGCTACCCTGGGGACTGAAGCTTTCTTT.

A single count supports this clone. Other DNA sequences in the same sample also yield this CDR3. This rearrangement joins TRBV27 to TRBJ1-2; weak D call: TRBD1 (6 bases). The ends were cut back, 3 bases at V and 1 base at J, with 6 bases in the middle. This CDR3 is 13 amino acids long. The germline V gene has CDR1 MNHEY and CDR2 SMNVEV (reference sequence). As DNA, the CDR3 is TGTGCCAGCAGTTTGGACAGTAACTATGGCTACACCTTC. It specifies CASSLDSNYGYTF.